One T cell receptor (beta chain) is described in this entry. This CDR3 region has 14 residues. V gave up 5 bases and J gave up 7 bases, with 12 bases separating them. From germline, CDR1 is LGHNT and CDR2 FRNRAP. Data came from immunoSEQ multiplex PCR; TCRdb stores just in-frame clones and leaves some out. The sample holds more than 50,000 clones; about 74% are singletons and the top ten take about 4.5%. The sample belongs to a study of T cells in tumors after PD-1 blockade. This rearrangement joins TRBV12-5 to TRBJ1-6; weak D call: TRBD1 (5 bases). The starting material was PBMCs, obtained after anti-PD-1 treatment. This TCR was sampled from a human donor with basal cell carcinoma. CDR3 nucleotide sequence: TGTGCTAGTGGTCTCGGGACTGCGAATTCACCCCTCCACTTT. Translation gives CASGLGTANSPLHF.